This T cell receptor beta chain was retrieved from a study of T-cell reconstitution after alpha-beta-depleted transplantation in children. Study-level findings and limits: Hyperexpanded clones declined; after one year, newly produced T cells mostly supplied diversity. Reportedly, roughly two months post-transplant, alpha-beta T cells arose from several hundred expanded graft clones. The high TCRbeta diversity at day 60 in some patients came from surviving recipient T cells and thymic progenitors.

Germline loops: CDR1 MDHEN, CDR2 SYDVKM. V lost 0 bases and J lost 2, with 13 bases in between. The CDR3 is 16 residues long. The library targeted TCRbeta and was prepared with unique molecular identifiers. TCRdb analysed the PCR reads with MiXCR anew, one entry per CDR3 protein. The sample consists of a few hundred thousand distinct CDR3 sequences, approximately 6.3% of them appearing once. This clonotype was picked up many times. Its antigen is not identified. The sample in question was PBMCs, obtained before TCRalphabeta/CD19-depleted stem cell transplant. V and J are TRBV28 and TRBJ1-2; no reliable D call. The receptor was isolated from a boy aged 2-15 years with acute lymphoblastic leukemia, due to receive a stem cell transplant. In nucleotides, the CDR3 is TGTGCCAGCAGTTTATGGAGGGAGCCGAACAACTATGGCTACACCTTC. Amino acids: CASSLWREPNNYGYTF.